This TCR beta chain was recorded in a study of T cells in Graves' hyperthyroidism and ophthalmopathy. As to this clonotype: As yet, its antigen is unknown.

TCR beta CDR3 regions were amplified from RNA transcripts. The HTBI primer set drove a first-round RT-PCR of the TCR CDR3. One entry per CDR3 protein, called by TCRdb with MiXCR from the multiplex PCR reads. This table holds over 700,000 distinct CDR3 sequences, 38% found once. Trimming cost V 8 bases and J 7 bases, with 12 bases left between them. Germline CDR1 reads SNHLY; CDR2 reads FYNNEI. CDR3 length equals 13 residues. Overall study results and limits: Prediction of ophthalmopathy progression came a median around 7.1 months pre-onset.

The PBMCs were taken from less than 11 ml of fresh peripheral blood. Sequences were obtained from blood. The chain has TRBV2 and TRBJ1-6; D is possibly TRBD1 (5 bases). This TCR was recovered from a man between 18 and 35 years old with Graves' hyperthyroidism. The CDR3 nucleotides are TGTGCCAGCGACCAGGGAGGCAATTCACCCCTCCACTTT. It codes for CASDQGGNSPLHF.